This T cell receptor beta chain was sequenced in a study of T cell clusters in autoimmune cytopenias. Study details: Per sample, median TRB depth was roughly 50,000 reads, yielding a median about 2,500 distinct clonotypes.

One tube held mixed TRB-A and TRB-B primer pools for touch-down PCR. No DNA is given; TCRdb re-called the multiplex PCR reads and lists each CDR3 protein once. The sample has almost 15,000 distinct CDR3 sequences; the top ten hold 2% to 2.5%. General study points: TRB repertoire shifts in secondary cytopenia and chronic lymphocytic leukemia mostly reflected lymphoma, not autoimmunity. Primary autoimmune cytopenia patients appeared to lack physiological T cell clusters present in healthy donors. Exclusive TRB clusters were almost three-fold more numerous in healthy donors than in active autoimmune hepatitis.

The CDR3 covers 17 residues. Germline V gene data show CDR1 as SGHDT and CDR2 as YYEEEE. Of note for this clonotype: What it binds is unknown.

Each sample's input was 200 to 250 ng genomic DNA, about 38,000 genome equivalents. The origin of this receptor is a human donor with an autoimmune cytopenia or autoimmune hepatitis (not recorded which). The sample comprised peripheral blood. V is TRBV5-6 and J is TRBJ2-3; TCRdb outputs TRBD2, but without DNA this stays unchecked. CDR3 region: CASSLAQRERSTDTQYF.